This T cell receptor beta chain stems from a study of cytomegalovirus exposure and HLA in healthy donors. Study conclusions and caveats: An apparent linkage of common viral pathogens to several of the most significant clusters emerged in a later analysis. Across HLA loci, a later analysis found differing TCR association rates, with DRB1 most and HLA-C fewest. In a later analysis, TCR beta V- and J-gene trimming showed a link to a missense DCLRE1C variant. Some public TCRs appeared in many individuals, while most sequences were rare.

To note about this clone: The antigen is undetermined.

PCR primers comprised 60 Vbeta and 13 Jbeta primers. Sequencing was performed with immunoSEQ multiplex PCR; in TCRdb, only in-frame clones are kept and a portion is missing. The sample has 100,000 or so clones, roughly three quarters seen once; the top ten hold around 4%. Germline CDR1 and CDR2: MNHEY and SVGAGI. There are 14 residues in the CDR3. The trim removed 8 bases at V and 8 bases at J, leaving 10 bases unmatched. The chain recombines TRBV6-5 with TRBJ2-1; 9 positions agree with TRBD2. Sequenced sample: PBMCs. This receptor was taken from a female donor in good health and CMV-seropositive. DNA of the CDR3: TGTGCCAGCCGTCAGACTAGCGGAACATATGAGCAGTTCTTC. The encoded protein is CASRQTSGTYEQFF.